This T cell receptor (beta chain) was retrieved from a study of regulatory and conventional T cells in RAG deficiency. For this clone: Its antigen is not identified.

Some clones are missing from TCRdb's copy, which holds only in-frame ones; the method was immunoSEQ multiplex PCR. The table shows about 20,000 clones, with around 90% occurring only once. Regulatory T cells were sorted from blood as CD4+ CD25-high CD127-low cells. CDR3 size: 13 residues. Deletions cut 4 bases from V and 7 bases from J, with 11 bases between. Germline V gene sequence: CDR1 SNHLY, CDR2 FYNNEI. Study results and caveats: In Omenn syndrome, Treg and Tconv repertoires overlapped >75%. Shannon entropy fell and Simpson indices rose in RAG-deficient patients. In Omenn syndrome, sorted "Tregs" may be peripherally activated cells.

These data were also reused for a study on regulatory T cells. According to that study: Amplification used 52 TRBV primers and 13 TRBJ primers.

V gene TRBV2 combines with J gene TRBJ1-5; D is perhaps TRBD1 (6 bases). Sequencing was carried out using Tregs sorted from blood. The TCR was taken from a human donor in good health. The CDR3 DNA reads as TGTGCCAGCAGTGCGGACAGAGCACAGCCCCAGCATTTT. Its protein is CASSADRAQPQHF.